This is a list of T cell receptor beta chains from one sample in a study of blood T cell repertoires in COVID-19. Here immunoSEQ multiplex PCR was the method, and the copy in TCRdb shows in-frame clones only, minus some. This table holds 350,000 to 400,000 clones, roughly 87% found once. The sequencing sample was made of PBMCs or T cells enriched from blood (not recorded which). These receptors were taken from a woman in her twenties or thirties who had recovered from COVID-19. Both conserved end residues are trimmed from each CDR3. The D gene is left open where the match is weak. For some rows the clone size is stated as once, few or many, or as a class when expanded; others skip it.

clone_size d_call j_call v_call cdr3_aa
- - TRBJ2-7 TRBV11-3 ASSLYGGGPYEQY
- TRBD1 TRBJ1-2 TRBV19 ASSIPLYRGRGYGYT
- - TRBJ2-7 TRBV13 ASSLRTPSYEQY
- TRBD1 TRBJ2-1 TRBV7-8 ASSRGGPASNEQF
- - TRBJ1-6 TRBV5-6 ASSLGQPNSPLH
- - TRBJ1-1 TRBV3-1/TRBV3-2 ASSVQRGTEAF
- TRBD1 TRBJ1-1 TRBV27 ASRPYPGGAGYTEAF
few TRBD1 TRBJ2-5 TRBV27 ASSWTGDQETQY
- TRBD2 TRBJ2-7 TRBV6-1 ASSELLAGVTEQY
once - TRBJ1-2 TRBV10-3 AISESSGGRANYGYT
- TRBD2 TRBJ2-7 TRBV10-3 AISEPPGLAYEQY
- - TRBJ1-1 TRBV28 ASSLNQDSYEVAF
- TRBD2 TRBJ2-7 TRBV4-2 ASSQPPGTSGPYEQY
- - TRBJ2-1 TRBV11-3 ASSLVDNGEQF
- TRBD2 TRBJ2-5 TRBV9 ASSVAGSGGAGETQY
- - TRBJ1-1 TRBV10-3 AISGSGTGEAF
few TRBD1 TRBJ1-2 TRBV30 AWRWGQGVYGYT
- - TRBJ1-4 TRBV28 ASSPQGNYGEKLF
- TRBD1 TRBJ1-4 TRBV5-4 ASSFQGAEGEKLF
few - TRBJ1-1 TRBV11-1 ASSSYMNTEAF
- TRBD2 TRBJ2-7 TRBV29-1 SVTPGTRMNEQY
- - TRBJ1-2 TRBV3-1/TRBV3-2 ASSLLGAGGISNGYT
- - TRBJ1-1 TRBV7-3 ASSPTQGTEAF
once - TRBJ1-3 TRBV30 AWSRGGSGNTIY
few - TRBJ1-5 TRBV7-8 ASSIRGSNQPQH
- TRBD1 TRBJ1-5 TRBV5-8 ASSSRTGSDQPQH
- TRBD1 TRBJ2-7 TRBV27 ASSPLNVDRGSSYEQY
- - TRBJ1-1 TRBV6-5 ASSSVGPGNTEAF
many - TRBJ1-6 TRBV27 ASSLTRGYNSPLH
- - TRBJ1-6 TRBV9 ASSVRGGASPLH
- - TRBJ1-2 TRBV25-1 ASSAYQGDYGYT
- - TRBJ2-7 TRBV7-8 ASSPTSRREQY
- - TRBJ2-2 TRBV5-1 ASSFSQGGGTGELF
- - TRBJ2-1 TRBV7-9 ASRRADNEQF
- TRBD2 TRBJ2-1 TRBV7-2 ASLYSGGAYEQF
- - TRBJ1-6 TRBV5-4 ASSTTGINSPLH
- TRBD1 TRBJ2-2 TRBV7-2 ASSRDSLAGELF
- - TRBJ1-1 TRBV7-3 ASSPKGDTEAF
- - TRBJ1-5 TRBV19 ASKTQGSNQPQH
- TRBD1 TRBJ1-1 TRBV12-3/TRBV12-4 ASRQDRVGEAF
- TRBD1 TRBJ2-7 TRBV4-1 ASSQELGDSLSWEQY
- TRBD2 TRBJ2-3 TRBV30 AWSQLAGRDYTQY
- - TRBJ1-5 TRBV6-5 ASSYSGGNQPQH
- - TRBJ2-7 TRBV21-1 ASSKEEDFYEQY